This passage covers 18 T cell receptor beta chains from one sample sequenced in a study of identical twins. TCRdb used MiXCR to reprocess the 5' RACE reads, holding one entry per CDR3 protein. The table shows 250,000 or so distinct CDR3 sequences, with approximately 8% occurring only once. The sample was also reused in another study, on yellow fever vaccine responses in identical twins.

Material for sequencing was CD8+ T cells sorted from blood. All receptors come from a young woman in good health.

This clonotype was detected ten times or more. J is TRBJ1-1 and V is TRBV5-1; D possibly corresponds to TRBD1 (5 bases). Germline assignment: CDR1 SGHRS and CDR2 YFSETQ. The CDR3 sequence is 15 residues long. V shed 0 bases and J shed 4 bases, with 13 bases lying between them. CDR3 amino acids: CASSLADGGITEAFF. DNA for the CDR3: TGCGCCAGCAGCTTGGCAGATGGGGGGATCACTGAAGCTTTCTTT.

CDR3 sequence reads: CASTLGWTTTYEQYV. The DNA of the CDR3 is TGTGCCAGTACCCTGGGGTGGACAACTACCTACGAGCAGTACGTC. The chain has TRBV19 and TRBJ2-7; TRBD1 is a possible D gene (5 bases). CDR3 length: 15 residues. The germline V and J ends were trimmed by 7 bases and 2 bases, with 18 bases remaining between them. Germline V gene sequence: CDR1 LNHDA, CDR2 SQIVND (reference sequence).

This clonotype was seen a few times. The genes are TRBV3-1 and TRBJ1-2, with 7 positions matching TRBD1. This CDR3 contains 16 residues. CDR1 and CDR2 (germline): LGHDT, YNNKEL (reference sequence). Losses at the gene ends were 4 bases for V and 6 bases for J; bases not matched to a gene: 14. The CDR3 DNA reads as TGTGCCAGCAGCCCCGACCGACCGACAGGGCACGATGGCTACACCTTC. Translating gives CASSPDRPTGHDGYTF. The entire variable domain, with the rest obtained from reference TRBV3-1 and TRBJ1-2, is as follows: DTAVSQTPKYLVTQMGNDKSIKCEQNLGHDTMYWYKQDSKKFLKIMFSYNNKELIINETVPNRFSPKSPDKAHLNLHINSLELGDSAVYFCASSPDRPTGHDGYTFGSGTRLTVV.

This clonotype was recorded a few times. V is TRBV5-6 and J is TRBJ2-1; D is possibly TRBD2 (6 bases). The V gene lost 3 bases and the J gene lost 5 bases, with 15 bases spanning the gap. The CDR3 covers 15 residues. CDR1 SGHDT and CDR2 YYEEEE come from the germline V gene. This CDR3 is CASSWLYGGNNEQFF. The CDR3 nucleotides read TGTGCCAGCAGCTGGCTTTACGGGGGTAACAATGAGCAGTTCTTC.

This clonotype was counted ten times or more. The rearrangement joins TRBV7-9 to TRBJ1-1; TRBD1 is a possible D gene (5 bases). CDR1 SEHNR and CDR2 FQNEAQ come from the germline V gene (reference sequence). Between the trimmed V and J ends, which lost 1 base and 3 bases, there was a span of 9 bases. The CDR3 contains 14 residues. The CDR3 DNA sequence: TGTGCCAGCAGCTTAGTTCAGGGCGACACTGAAGCTTTCTTT. Protein sequence: CASSLVQGDTEAFF. Full variable domain (remainder filled in from reference TRBV7-9 and TRBJ1-1): DTGVSQNPRHKITKRGQNVTFRCDPISEHNRLYWYRQTLGQGPEFLTYFQNEAQLEKSRLLSDRFSAERPKGSFSTLEIQRTEQGDSAMYLCASSLVQGDTEAFFGQGTRLTVV.

V gene TRBV27 combines with J gene TRBJ2-5, with a tentative D call TRBD2 (6 bases). V was pared by 4 bases and J by 13 bases, with 13 bases between. This CDR3 region has 11 residues. Germline values: CDR1 MNHEY, CDR2 SMNVEV (reference sequence). The CDR3 sequence is CASSSRDLSYF. The CDR3 DNA is TGTGCCAGCAGTTCCCGGGACTTGTCGTACTTC.

This clonotype turned up a few times. This chain links TRBV15 with TRBJ2-6; unclear D gene. This CDR3 is 15 amino acids long. Looked up from germline, CDR1 is LNHNV and CDR2 is YYDKDF (reference sequence). Trimming left V 3 bases short and J 1 base short, with 7 bases between. The DNA of the CDR3 is TGTGCCACCAGCAGTGCGTTGTCTGGGGCCAACGTCCTGACTTTC. This encodes CATSSALSGANVLTF.

This clonotype was counted between two and nine times. The gene calls are TRBV20-1 and TRBJ2-7; TRBD2 matches at 10 bases. V trimming: 6 bases; J trimming: 3 bases; junction bases outside the gene matches: 2. The CDR3 length is 12 residues. Germline-derived CDR1 and CDR2 are DFQATT and SNEGSKA (reference sequence). The CDR3 region is CSALAGGYEQYF. The CDR3 region has the DNA TGCAGTGCCTTAGCGGGAGGCTACGAGCAGTACTTC.

This clonotype was seen ten or more times. V usage is TRBV9 and J usage is TRBJ2-2, with D perhaps TRBD2 (6 bases). CDR3 length: 16 residues. Trimming took off 3 bases at V and 5 bases at J, with 17 bases between the two ends. CDR1 is SGDLS and CDR2 is YYNGEE in the germline V gene. In DNA, the CDR3 is TGTGCCAGCAGCGAGAGGAGTAGCGGCGAGACCGGGGAGCTGTTTTTT. Translated, it gives CASSERSSGETGELFF.

V and J are TRBV11-2 and TRBJ1-1; D remains ambiguous. The CDR3 spans 14 residues. The V gene lost 4 bases and the J gene lost 3 bases, with 12 bases spanning the gap. Germline V gene lookup returns CDR1 SGHAT and CDR2 FQNNGV. The CDR3 here is CASSSPGRDTEAFF. The DNA of the CDR3 is TGTGCCAGCAGCTCCCCGGGGAGAGACACTGAAGCTTTCTTT.

In this sample, this clonotype turned up a few times. The rearrangement joins TRBV13 to TRBJ1-1; the D is unclear. This CDR3 region has 14 residues. The V and J ends lost 5 bases and 4 bases respectively, with 14 bases between them. Germline CDR1 PRHDT, CDR2 FYEKMQ (reference sequence). CDR3 coding DNA: TGTGCCAGCAGCGACGGACCCCCTGGCACTGAAGCTTTCTTT. Translation gives CASSDGPPGTEAFF.

At least ten counts were recorded for this clonotype. The chain has TRBV5-6 and TRBJ2-7; the D gene could be TRBD1 or TRBD2 (5 bases each). V was shortened by 0 bases and J by 5 bases, with 18 bases between the two germline ends. The CDR3 is 16 amino acids. CDR1 is SGHDT, CDR2 YYEEEE, per germline. The CDR3 loop is CASSLGTGASLDEQYF. The CDR3 coding sequence is TGTGCCAGCAGCTTGGGAACCGGGGCCAGCCTAGACGAGCAGTACTTC.

This clonotype was counted at least ten times. The CDR3 sequence is CASSLESPPNEQFF. The CDR3 coding sequence is TGTGCCAGCAGCTTAGAGTCCCCACCCAATGAGCAGTTCTTC. The gene calls are TRBV11-2 and TRBJ2-1, with D unresolved. The CDR3 sequence is 14 residues long. CDR1 is SGHAT and CDR2 is FQNNGV in the germline V gene. Trimming took off 0 bases at V and 6 bases at J, with 9 bases between the two ends.

J is TRBJ2-7 and V is TRBV4-1, with unresolved D. Per the germline V gene, CDR1 is MGHRA and CDR2 is YSYEKL. Between the trimmed V and J ends, which lost 0 bases and 2 bases, there was a span of 8 bases. CDR3 length equals 14 residues. The CDR3 sequence is CASSQENKAYEQYV. As DNA, the CDR3 is TGCGCCAGCAGCCAAGAAAACAAAGCCTACGAGCAGTACGTC.

This clonotype has a handful of counts. V is TRBV5-8 and J is TRBJ2-3; weak D call: TRBD1 (5 bases). The germline gives CDR1 SGHTS, CDR2 YDEGEE. The V gene lost 0 bases and the J gene lost 7 bases, with 12 bases spanning the gap. The CDR3 length is 14 residues. CDR3 protein: CASSLVAGLNTQYF. The CDR3 DNA follows: TGTGCCAGCAGCTTGGTAGCAGGGCTGAATACGCAGTATTTT.

This clonotype appeared many times. This chain links TRBV15 with TRBJ1-4, with D possibly being TRBD1 (5 bases). The length of the CDR3 is 13 residues. With 7 bases removed from V and 6 bases from J, the gap between germline ends came to 12 bases. Germline V lookup: CDR1 LNHNV, CDR2 YYDKDF (reference sequence). The CDR3 region has the DNA TGTGCCACCAACTCAGGGCGGGATGAAAAACTGTTTTTT. This encodes CATNSGRDEKLFF.

This clonotype was seen many times. V and J are TRBV29-1 and TRBJ1-2, with D unresolved. The germline CDR1 and CDR2 sequences are SQVTM and ANQGSEA. Trimming stripped 4 bases from V and 0 bases from J, with 9 bases between. The CDR3 covers 13 residues. CDR3 residues: CSVVAEANYGYTF. CDR3 sequence (DNA): TGCAGCGTTGTGGCTGAAGCTAACTATGGCTACACCTTC.

This clonotype has ten or more counts. The chain combines TRBV4-2 with TRBJ2-1; TRBD1 agrees at 9 bases. CDR1 LGHNA and CDR2 YNFKEQ come from the germline V gene. The V gene end was trimmed by 4 bases and the J gene end by 2 bases; junction bases not matched to a gene: 3. The CDR3 covers 15 residues. The CDR3 loop is CASSPGTGTYNEQFF. The CDR3 DNA is TGTGCCAGCAGCCCTGGGACAGGGACCTACAATGAGCAGTTCTTC.